This passage covers 29 T cell receptor beta chains from one sample sequenced in a study of blood T cell repertoires in COVID-19. TCRdb's table, derived via immunoSEQ multiplex PCR, lists solely in-frame clones and lacks some. The data contain hundreds of thousands of clones, around 90% of them seen just once; the ten biggest clones take up 6% to 7%. The sequenced sample consisted of PBMCs or T cells enriched from blood (not recorded which). Receptor source: a middle-aged woman who had recovered from COVID-19.

The chain combines TRBV7-9 with TRBJ2-7; TRBD2 agrees at 8 bases. CDR3 length: 13 residues. J gave up 5 bases and V 11 bases, and 11 bases lay outside the gene matches. CDR1 SEHNR and CDR2 FQNEAQ come from the germline V gene (reference sequence). Here the CDR3 DNA reads TGTGCCGCCCGGTCGGCGGGAGGTGACGAGCAGTACTTC. The encoded protein is CAARSAGGDEQYF.

The V and J genes are TRBV9 and TRBJ1-6; D is possibly TRBD1 (5 bases). V was shortened by 6 bases and J by 2 bases, with 9 bases between the two germline ends. The germline V gene encodes CDR1 SGDLS and CDR2 YYNGEE. The CDR3 is made up of 14 amino acids. The CDR3 reads CASTRQPYNSPLHF. The CDR3 nucleotides are TGTGCCAGCACCCGACAGCCCTATAATTCACCCCTCCACTTT.

This clone has just one count. This chain connects TRBV19 to TRBJ2-7, with TRBD1 identical over 9 bases. The CDR3 is 15 residues long. J was trimmed by 2 bases and V by 4 bases; bases with no gene match: 6. From germline, CDR1 is LNHDA and CDR2 SQIVND (reference sequence). The CDR3 DNA is TGTGCCAGTAGTACCACAGGGGGCAGGACCTACGAGCAGTACTTC. Protein: CASSTTGGRTYEQYF.

V usage is TRBV24-1 and J usage is TRBJ2-3; TRBD2 agrees at 7 bases. With V trimmed by 9 bases and J by 2 bases, 1 base remained unmatched. The V gene's germline CDR1 is KGHDR and CDR2 SFDVKD. There are 12 residues in the CDR3. The CDR3 reads CATQRDTDTQYF. The DNA for the CDR3 is TGTGCCACCCAGCGGGACACAGATACGCAGTATTTT.

CDR3: CATSDSQGAGLAYPGANVLTF. DNA of the CDR3: TGTGCCACCAGTGATTCACAGGGTGCGGGACTAGCATACCCTGGGGCCAACGTCCTGACTTTC. The J gene is TRBJ2-6, the V gene TRBV24-1, with TRBD2 identical over 9 bases. CDR1 and CDR2 from the germline V gene are KGHDR and SFDVKD. Losses at the gene ends were 2 bases for V and 2 bases for J; bases not matched to a gene: 15. CDR3 size: 21 residues.

A word on this clone: This same CDR3 is encoded by further DNA sequences in the sample. V and J are TRBV7-9 and TRBJ2-3, with 10 bases matching TRBD2. Germline CDR1 SEHNR, CDR2 FQNEAQ (reference sequence). The CDR3 loop spans 14 amino acids. J was trimmed by 5 bases and V by 1 base; bases with no gene match: 0. CDR3 bases: TGTGCCAGCAGCTTAGGACTAGCGGGAGATACGCAGTATTTT. This translates into CASSLGLAGDTQYF.

This rearrangement joins TRBV2 to TRBJ2-7; D might be TRBD1 (8 bases). Trimming pared 7 bases from V and 3 bases from J, leaving 16 bases between. The CDR3 length is 14 residues. Germline V gene data show CDR1 as SNHLY and CDR2 as FYNNEI. The DNA of the CDR3 is TGTGCCAGCAAAGGGGGGGACAGGCTCTACGAGCAGTACTTC. Encoded protein: CASKGGDRLYEQYF.

This chain joins TRBV24-1 and TRBJ2-6, with D unresolved. The CDR3 sequence is 15 residues long. The ends were cut back, 1 base at V and 0 bases at J, with 3 bases in the middle. Germline V lookup: CDR1 KGHDR, CDR2 SFDVKD. The CDR3 loop reads CATSDFSSGANVLTF. The DNA for the CDR3 is TGTGCCACCAGTGATTTTAGCTCTGGGGCCAACGTCCTGACTTTC.

The rearrangement joins TRBV10-3 to TRBJ2-1, with 7 bases identical to TRBD1. CDR3 size: 15 residues. Germline V lookup: CDR1 ENHRY, CDR2 SYGVKD. V was clipped by 6 bases and J by 0 bases; unmatched bases: 5. The CDR3 here is CAISPDRSSYNEQFF. The CDR3 coding sequence is TGTGCCATCAGCCCGGACAGGAGCTCCTACAATGAGCAGTTCTTC.

The J gene is TRBJ2-1, the V gene TRBV4-1; unclear D gene. V lost 4 bases to trimming and J lost 5 bases, with 15 bases between them. The CDR3 totals 15 residues. CDR1 is MGHRA and CDR2 is YSYEKL in the germline V gene. CDR3 in DNA: TGCGCCAGCAGCCTCGCCCCAAGCCCCAACAATGAGCAGTTCTTC. As protein: CASSLAPSPNNEQFF.

The genes are TRBV5-1 and TRBJ2-5, with TRBD1 as a possible D gene (5 bases). V was clipped by 3 bases and J by 3 bases, with 9 bases between them. CDR1 SGHRS and CDR2 YFSETQ come from the germline V gene. The CDR3 has 13 amino acids. The CDR3 is CASSWGKEETQYF. In nucleotides, the CDR3 is TGCGCCAGCAGCTGGGGCAAGGAAGAGACCCAGTACTTC.

The V call is TRBV28, the J call TRBJ2-7; D unresolved. Germline V gene sequence: CDR1 MDHEN, CDR2 SYDVKM. Trimming stripped 2 bases from V and 3 bases from J, with 5 bases between. The CDR3 totals 12 residues. The DNA of the CDR3 is TGTGCCAGCAGTTTACTCGGCTACGAGCAGTACTTC. It is translated as CASSLLGYEQYF.

The chain recombines TRBV5-1 with TRBJ2-1; 13 bases align to TRBD2. V dropped 4 bases and J dropped 6; count of bases not matched to a gene: 4. Germline V CDR1 and CDR2: SGHRS, YFSETQ. The CDR3 loop spans 15 amino acids. In nucleotides, the CDR3 is TGCGCCAGCAGCCGGGGACTAGCGGGAAGCAATGAGCAGTTCTTC. Protein sequence: CASSRGLAGSNEQFF.

The CDR3 reads CASSLGPPGHILYEQYF. CDR3 in DNA: TGTGCCAGCAGCTTAGGTCCTCCGGGACATATCCTCTACGAGCAGTACTTC. V usage is TRBV7-2 and J usage is TRBJ2-7; D possibly corresponds to TRBD1 (6 bases). From germline, CDR1 is SGHTA and CDR2 FQGNSA. V dropped 1 base and J dropped 3 bases, with 19 bases sitting between them. CDR3 length equals 17 residues.

The chain uses TRBV28 and TRBJ2-1; possible D gene TRBD1, 6 bases. The CDR3 loop spans 13 amino acids. CDR1 and CDR2 (germline): MDHEN, SYDVKM. V was pared by 5 bases and J by 5 bases, with 10 bases between. The CDR3 region has the DNA TGTGCCAGCAGTGAGGGGGAAAACAATGAGCAGTTCTTC. Residues: CASSEGENNEQFF. The complete variable domain, with remaining parts taken from reference TRBV28 and TRBJ2-1, reads DVKVTQSSRYLVKRTGEKVFLECVQDMDHENMFWYRQDPGLGLRLIYFSYDVKMKEKGDIPEGYSVSREKKERFSLILESASTNQTSMYLCASSEGENNEQFFGPGTRLTVL.

In this sample, this clone turned up once. The chain recombines TRBV10-3 with TRBJ2-3, with 11 positions matching TRBD2. The CDR3 runs 15 residues. In germline, CDR1 is ENHRY, CDR2 SYGVKD. After removal of 6 bases from V and 2 bases from J, the junction contained 4 bases not matched to a gene. CDR3 bases: TGTGCCATCAGGTATAGCGGGAGGGACACAGATACGCAGTATTTT. Amino acid sequence: CAIRYSGRDTDTQYF.

The rearrangement links TRBV5-6 to TRBJ1-2, with D hard to call. This CDR3 comprises 13 residues. V lost 5 bases and J lost 4, with 12 bases in between. Germline V gives CDR1 SGHDT, CDR2 YYEEEE. Here the CDR3 reads CASRSGETYGYTF. The CDR3 DNA is TGTGCCAGCAGATCCGGGGAGACCTATGGCTACACCTTC. The whole variable domain, filled in from reference TRBV5-6 and TRBJ1-2, reads DAGVTQSPTHLIKTRGQQVTLRCSPKSGHDTVSWYQQALGQGPQFIFQYYEEEERQRGNFPDRFSGHQFPNYSSELNVNALLLGDSALYLCASRSGETYGYTFGSGTRLTVV.

The chain has TRBV28 and TRBJ1-2; D might be TRBD1 (6 bases). V lost 6 bases and J lost 3, with 11 bases in between. This CDR3 comprises 13 residues. Germline V lookup: CDR1 MDHEN, CDR2 SYDVKM. The CDR3 region has the DNA TGTGCCAGCAGCGAACAGGGTCACTATGGCTACACCTTC. It codes for CASSEQGHYGYTF.

The rearrangement uses TRBV15 and TRBJ2-7; TRBD1 aligns across 9 bases. The CDR3 length is 15 residues. Unmatched junction bases numbered 7, after V lost 2 bases and J lost 5 bases. Germline V CDR1 and CDR2: LNHNV, YYDKDF (reference sequence). The CDR3 is CATSRFGTGLNEQYF. The CDR3 DNA sequence: TGTGCCACCAGCAGATTTGGGACAGGGTTGAACGAGCAGTACTTC.

The chain couples TRBV24-1 to TRBJ2-1; TRBD2 matches 8 bases. CDR1 KGHDR and CDR2 SFDVKD come from the germline V gene. The CDR3 is 14 residues long. Unmatched junction bases numbered 5, after V lost 4 bases and J lost 7 bases. Here the CDR3 reads CATSDSGSINEQFF. Written as DNA, the CDR3 is TGTGCCACCAGTGACAGCGGGAGTATAAATGAGCAGTTCTTC.

This clone was found once. The CDR3 DNA reads as TGTGCGGGAGGACAGGGGGTCTACGAGCAGTACTTC. Residues: CAGGQGVYEQYF. The rearrangement uses TRBV6-5 and TRBJ2-7; TRBD1 matches 10 bases. The germline V gene encodes CDR1 MNHEY and CDR2 SVGAGI. CDR3 length: 12 residues.

V is TRBV28 and J is TRBJ2-3; 12 nucleotides align to TRBD2. After removal of 0 bases from V and 1 base from J, the junction contained 2 bases not matched to a gene. This CDR3 is built from 17 residues. The germline V gene has CDR1 MDHEN and CDR2 SYDVKM. CDR3 DNA sequence: TGTGCCAGCAGTTTATGGACTAGCGGGAGCCGCACAGATACGCAGTATTTT. Its protein is CASSLWTSGSRTDTQYF.

The chain employs TRBV4-3 and TRBJ1-2; D might be TRBD1 (5 bases). With 0 bases removed from V and 5 bases from J, the gap between germline ends came to 13 bases. Germline V lookup: CDR1 LGHNA, CDR2 YSLEER. The CDR3 sequence is 15 residues long. In DNA form, the CDR3 reads TGCGCCAGCAGCCAAGATCAACAGGCTCGGTATGGCTACACCTTC. Its translation: CASSQDQQARYGYTF.

Regarding this clone: The junction shows a germline mismatch at one end, possibly a read error. The chain carries TRBV5-4 and TRBJ2-1; D is uncertain. Germline V gives CDR1 SGHNT, CDR2 YYREEE (reference sequence). The CDR3 contains 15 residues. The CDR3 is CASSLAGASHNEQFF. The CDR3 DNA reads TGTGCCAGCAGCTTGGCCGGAGCCTCCCACAATGAGCAGTTCTTC. Complete variable domain (other parts from reference TRBV5-4 and TRBJ2-1): ETGVTQSPTHLIKTRGQQVTLRCSSQSGHNTVSWYQQALGQGPQFIFQYYREEENGRGNFPPRFSGLQFPNYSSELNVNALELDDSALYLCASSLAGASHNEQFFGPGTRLTVL.

This clone was counted once. The chain joins TRBV7-3 to TRBJ2-4; TRBD1 matches at 9 bases. CDR3 length: 13 residues. Germline values: CDR1 SGHTA, CDR2 FQGTGA. The V gene end was trimmed by 5 bases and the J gene end by 7 bases; junction bases not matched to a gene: 3. DNA for the CDR3: TGTGCCAGCAGCCTAGGACAGGGGAACATTCAGTACTTC. Residues: CASSLGQGNIQYF.

This chain uses TRBV28 with TRBJ2-5, with TRBD2 identical over 8 bases. The CDR3 loop spans 15 amino acids. With V trimmed by 6 bases and J by 3 bases, 9 bases remained unmatched. Germline CDR1 and CDR2: MDHEN and SYDVKM. CDR3 protein: CASSGYSGKEETQYF. For the CDR3, the DNA is TGTGCCAGCAGCGGATATAGCGGGAAAGAAGAGACCCAGTACTTC.

The chain couples TRBV3-1 (or the pseudogene TRBV3-2) to TRBJ2-1, with TRBD1 matching 9 bases. The CDR3 runs to 14 residues. The J segment lost 1 base and the V segment lost 8 bases, leaving 3 bases of the junction unmatched. Germline CDR1 is LGHDT and CDR2 is YNNKEL (reference sequence). CDR3 nucleotide sequence: TGTGCCAGCCGACAGGGGGAGTCCTACAATGAGCAGTTCTTC. It is translated as CASRQGESYNEQFF.

CDR3 residues: CASSPTGGRAYNEQFF. CDR3 nucleotides: TGTGCCAGCAGCCCGACAGGCGGGCGGGCCTACAATGAGCAGTTCTTC. The chain is built from TRBV7-2 and TRBJ2-1, with a weak D call TRBD1 (6 bases). Germline CDR1 is SGHTA and CDR2 is FQGNSA. The ends were cut back, 5 bases at V and 2 bases at J, with 16 bases in the middle. CDR3 length: 16 amino acids.

The sample holds one count of this clone. The chain uses TRBV4-3 and TRBJ1-1; no reliable D call. Germline values: CDR1 LGHNA, CDR2 YSLEER. The CDR3 sequence is 15 residues long. V lost 0 bases and J 1 base, leaving 9 bases between the germline ends. The DNA for the CDR3 is TGCGCCAGCAGCCAAGATCTCTTGGCGAACACTGAAGCTTTCTTT. Translating gives CASSQDLLANTEAFF.